This TCR beta chain originates from a study of cytomegalovirus exposure and HLA in healthy donors. This clone was recorded once. Antigen: not known. Study results and limitations: It was found in a later analysis that first-cohort TCR clusters tended to co-occur in the roughly 120 validation repertoires. Reports showed the classifier diagnosing cytomegalovirus status with high specificity and sensitivity. The study labeled 164 TCR beta chains cytomegalovirus-associated.

Trimming took off 5 bases at V and 5 bases at J, with 12 bases between the two ends. Germline CDR1 reads SEHNR; CDR2 reads FQNEAQ (reference sequence). The CDR3 runs to 13 residues. The data were produced by immunoSEQ multiplex PCR, yet TCRdb's version contains in-frame clones alone and is incomplete. The sample has over 100,000 clones; 88% are singletons. Sequencing was performed on PBMCs. The sequence derives from a woman between 18 and 29 years old in good health and CMV-seropositive. The chain links TRBV7-9 to TRBJ1-2, with D possibly being TRBD1 (6 bases). The CDR3, as DNA: TGTGCCAGCAGCCGTACAGGGAATTATGGCTACACCTTC. Translated: CASSRTGNYGYTF.